This TCR beta chain emerged from a study of T cell repertoires in cytomegalovirus infection. Study context: It was the public TCR beta signatures that indicated both CMV infection and matching HLA type.

Notes on the study in general: Predominance within the ex vivo response was attributable to HLA-C-restricted CMV-specific TCR beta clonotypes.

V lost 3 bases to trimming and J lost 0 bases, with 10 bases between them. Germline CDR1 SGHAT, CDR2 FQNNGV. The CDR3 runs 15 residues. Notes on this clonotype: Its antigen is not identified.

In TCRdb, the reads were re-called with MiXCR into one record per CDR3 protein. Of about 280,000 distinct CDR3 sequences detected, around 20% appear once; the ten largest clones hold roughly a fifth. This clonotype was sampled from a human donor in good health (CMV status not recorded). Some clones in this sample may be carry-over from other donors' samples. The chain links TRBV11-2 to TRBJ2-3; D possibly uses TRBD1 or TRBD2 (5 bases each). The specimen comprised cultured PBMCs, sampled from culture after CMV antigen stimulation. CDR3 coding DNA: TGTGCCAGCAGCTTGAGGGACCCCAGCACAGATACGCAGTATTTT. It translates to CASSLRDPSTDTQYF.